This T cell receptor beta chain was captured in a study of cytomegalovirus exposure and HLA in healthy donors. Whole-study findings and limits: Overall, about 160 TCR beta chains were annotated as cytomegalovirus-associated. A later analysis reportedly found that, within productive TCRs, an Asian-associated ancestry cluster had fewer N-insertions than the mean observed across the roughly 630 donors. Three chains linked to CMV were shown in vitro to be specific for CMV antigens.

V lost 1 base and J lost 0; bases outside the gene matches: 2. Germline V lookup: CDR1 LNHNV, CDR2 YYDKDF (reference sequence). This CDR3 is built from 17 residues. The PCR had 60 Vbeta and 13 Jbeta primers. The repertoire was sequenced with immunoSEQ multiplex PCR; TCRdb's copy has only in-frame clones and lacks some. The sample yields 150,000 to 200,000 clones, 60% to 80% seen once. Regarding this clone: Its antigen is still unknown.

This chain joins TRBV15 and TRBJ2-6; 8 bases fit TRBD1. Sequenced: PBMCs. The receptor's source is a woman aged 40 to 50 in good health and CMV-seropositive. CDR3 loop: CATSRAGGNSGANVLTF. The CDR3 region has the DNA TGTGCCACCAGCAGAGCAGGGGGCAACTCTGGGGCCAACGTCCTGACTTTC.